This TCR beta chain was retrieved from a study of regulatory T cells in long-lasting Graves disease. The overall study: The study counted Graves' disease as persistent given over 5 years of antithyroid drugs and positive TSH receptor antibodies.

Germline-derived CDR1 and CDR2 are MNHGY and SVAAGI. V was clipped by 3 bases and J by 0 bases, with 14 bases between them. The CDR3 consists of 16 residues. Comments on this clonotype: Its matching antigen is unknown.

Specified time point: persistent/refractory GD, antithyroid drugs over 5 years with positive TRAb. PBMC RNA was the source of the TCR library. The TCR beta library used iRepertoire HTBI primers with Arm-PCR amplification of CDR3. One entry per CDR3 protein, called by TCRdb with MiXCR from the multiplex PCR reads. The data contain about 660,000 distinct CDR3 sequences, approximately 31% of them singletons. Study results and limitations: Relative to newly diagnosed Graves' patients, persistent ones had lower TCR diversity. Persistent disease samples used TRBV28, TRBJ1-2 and TRBJ2-5 preferentially. New patients shared about 910 public clonotypes, and persistent patients shared more, with about 2,700.

Here the sequenced sample was peripheral blood mononuclear cells (PBMCs), taken when the disease was refractory, from a patient treated with antithyroid drugs. This chain links TRBV6-9 with TRBJ1-1; D call uncertain. The origin of this receptor is a female donor with Graves disease. The CDR3 region is CASSYSHRGMNTEAFF. The CDR3 DNA is TGTGCCAGCAGTTACTCGCATAGAGGAATGAACACTGAAGCTTTCTTT.